This section outlines one TCR beta chain sequence together with its context. This clone appeared once. No antigen is known for it. Base qualities are not provided; no much larger clone lies one nucleotide away. This entry belongs to a study of blood T cell repertoires in COVID-19 (dated by TCRdb to about 2020). Concerning the study at large: Collaborator samples came from the United States, Italy and Spain and covered acute and convalescent phases of COVID-19. Nearly every sample came with metadata listing a de-identified subject ID, COVID-19 status, age in years and sex. Subjects who had been exposed to COVID-19, were actively infected with it, or had recovered from it provided the deeply sampled blood TCRbeta repertoires that made up the dataset. The samples were drawn from the first 160 participants of the ongoing ImmuneRACE study and from some 1,300 subjects provided by 6 global collaborators. Where HLA class I and class II types were available, the types were taken from metadata supplied by the sample provider, not from assay-based typing. The repertoires were released in a freely available public database meant as a resource for research on the immune response to SARS-CoV-2. The prospective study material was composed of cDNA or gDNA derived from T cells, B-cell-depleted T cells, or PBMCs. Paper-wide results and their limitations: The quantity of clinical and demographic metadata differed by source and by participant and was supplied without curation.

Relative to germline, V is 1 base shorter and J is 8 bases shorter, with 14 bases between their ends. From the germline V gene (reference sequence), CDR1 is SEHNR and CDR2 is FQNEAQ. From its cysteine to its phenylalanine, the CDR3 spans 15 amino acids. Just CDR3 DNA is preserved here, 45 bases in frame from base 1. The immunoSEQ Assay, a bias-controlled multiplex PCR, was used to amplify TCRbeta CDR3 regions from genomic DNA. Under the source paper's analysis protocol: The number of nucleated cells in each sample was estimated by amplification of reference gene primers within the assay. To quantify the absolute abundance of each unique TCRbeta CDR3 rearrangement, sequence reads were collapsed and filtered. Productive Simpson clonality was computed per sample as the square root of Simpson's diversity index over productive rearrangements. TCRdb's version of the immuneACCESS table is confined to in-frame rearrangements and falls short of the full clone set. An unresolved V gene accounts for under half of the shortfall where checked; the remainder is of unknown origin. Clone size and V and J calls were adopted from that table, with D and trimming inferred from the DNA. The sample contains fewer than 250,000 clones, about 83% of them found a single time. The biggest ten clones account for 3.2% of the sample.

Participants in the prospective study were enrolled through a virtual design, were aged roughly 18 to 100 years, and lived in roughly 26 United States geographic areas. In the prospective study, cohorts were assigned on the basis of participant-reported clinical history obtained from a screening survey and a study questionnaire. Exposed participants had been in contact, within 2 weeks of entering the study, with a person who had a PCR-confirmed or clinician-diagnosed case of COVID-19. Each participant in the prospective study had whole blood, serum and a nasopharyngeal or oropharyngeal swab collected by mobile phlebotomists. Additional blood draws and questionnaires over an approximately 2-month period could optionally be provided by prospective study participants. Before DNA extraction, prospective study blood samples were shipped either frozen or at room temperature.

The chain is assembled from TRBV7-9 and TRBJ1-4, with no D gene named confidently. This clonotype originated in a woman aged 25 to 45 who had been exposed to COVID-19. The sample was PBMCs or T cells enriched from blood (not recorded which). Read as DNA, the sequence is TGTGCCAGCAGCTTAGGGGAGATACGGCCGGAAAAACTGTTTTTT. It specifies CASSLGEIRPEKLFF.